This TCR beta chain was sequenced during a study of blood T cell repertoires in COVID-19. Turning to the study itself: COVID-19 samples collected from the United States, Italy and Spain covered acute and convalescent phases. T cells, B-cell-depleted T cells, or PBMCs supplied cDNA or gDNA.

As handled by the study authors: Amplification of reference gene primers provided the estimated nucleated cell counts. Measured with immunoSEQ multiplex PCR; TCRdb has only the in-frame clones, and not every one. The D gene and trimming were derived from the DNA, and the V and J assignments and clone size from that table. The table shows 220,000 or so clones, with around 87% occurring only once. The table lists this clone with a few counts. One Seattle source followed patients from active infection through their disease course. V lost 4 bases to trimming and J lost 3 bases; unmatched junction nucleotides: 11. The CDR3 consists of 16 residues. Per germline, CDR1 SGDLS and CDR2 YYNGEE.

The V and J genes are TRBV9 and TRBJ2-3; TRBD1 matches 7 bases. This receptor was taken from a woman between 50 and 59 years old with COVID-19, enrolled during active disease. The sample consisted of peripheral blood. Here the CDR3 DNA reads TGTGCCAGCAGCCCTAGATGGGGACAGAAGACAGATACGCAGTATTTT. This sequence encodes CASSPRWGQKTDTQYF.